This is a list of T cell receptor beta chains from one sample in a study of regulatory T cells in long-lasting Graves disease. TCRdb redid the calling of the multiplex PCR reads with MiXCR, one entry per CDR3 protein. Of about 220,000 distinct CDR3 sequences detected, approximately 19% appear once; the ten largest clones hold about 10%. These data also formed part of another study, on T cells in Graves' hyperthyroidism and ophthalmopathy.

The sequencing used peripheral blood mononuclear cells (PBMCs), collected at new diagnosis, from a patient treated with antithyroid drugs. These receptor sequences come from a woman between 25 and 40 years old with Graves disease. Both conserved end residues are part of each CDR3. Fields, in order: clone size, J gene, V gene, D gene, CDR3 DNA, CDR3 protein. D genes are given only for firm matches. Expanded clones get a size class; other rows say once, few or many, or leave the size out.

size: many; J: TRBJ2-7; V: TRBV27; D: .; DNA: TGTGCCAGCAGCTCCGGGACCTCCCCCTACGCGCAGTACTTC; CDR3: CASSSGTSPYAQYF
size: many; J: TRBJ2-1; V: TRBV7-2; D: TRBD2; DNA: TGTGCCAGCAGCACTAAGCGGGGGCGCTACAATGAGCAGTTCTTC; CDR3: CASSTKRGRYNEQFF
size: few; J: TRBJ1-2; V: TRBV4-1; D: TRBD1; DNA: TGCGCCAGCAGCCAAGGGGACAGGGGAAACTATGGCTACACCTTC; CDR3: CASSQGDRGNYGYTF
size: many; J: TRBJ2-2; V: TRBV6-1; D: TRBD1; DNA: TGTGCCAGCAGTGACCTGGGACAGGCAACGAACACCGGGGAGCTGTTTTTT; CDR3: CASSDLGQATNTGELFF
size: .; J: TRBJ2-4; V: TRBV19; D: TRBD1; DNA: TGTGCCAGTAGTATGGGGGGGACAGGGCACATTCAGTACTTC; CDR3: CASSMGGTGHIQYF
size: many; J: TRBJ1-6; V: TRBV12-3/TRBV12-4; D: TRBD1; DNA: TGTGCCAGCAGTCGGGACAGTAATTCACCCCTCCACTTT; CDR3: CASSRDSNSPLHF
size: .; J: TRBJ2-5; V: TRBV7-3; D: .; DNA: TGTGCCAGCAGCTTAACCGGAGGGGGCGAAGAGACCCAGTACTTC; CDR3: CASSLTGGGEETQYF
size: many; J: TRBJ2-7; V: TRBV7-6; D: .; DNA: TGTGCCAGCAGCTTCAACTCTTTAACGCCTTACTACGAGCAGTACTTC; CDR3: CASSFNSLTPYYEQYF
size: many; J: TRBJ1-4; V: TRBV7-9; D: TRBD1; DNA: TGTGCCAGCAGCTTAGGGACAGGGGCTGAGCAGGAAAAACTGTTTTTT; CDR3: CASSLGTGAEQEKLFF
size: .; J: TRBJ2-1; V: TRBV5-1; D: .; DNA: TGCGCCAGCAGCTTACGGGGAACGGACTACAATGAGCAGTTCTTC; CDR3: CASSLRGTDYNEQFF
size: many; J: TRBJ2-7; V: TRBV11-2; D: .; DNA: TGTGCCAGCAGCTTAGATTGGGGCAGAACCTACGAGCAGTACTTC; CDR3: CASSLDWGRTYEQYF
size: many; J: TRBJ2-3; V: TRBV28; D: .; DNA: TGTGCCAGCAGTCCCCCTCAAGCAGATACGCAGTATTTT; CDR3: CASSPPQADTQYF
size: many; J: TRBJ1-1; V: TRBV5-1; D: TRBD1; DNA: TGCGCCAGCAGCCCCCAGGGGGTGGAAGTAAATGAAGCTTTCTTT; CDR3: CASSPQGVEVNEAFF
size: .; J: TRBJ2-3; V: TRBV7-8; D: .; DNA: TGTGCCAGCGCCCAGGGAGCAGATACGCAGTATTTT; CDR3: CASAQGADTQYF
size: many; J: TRBJ2-3; V: TRBV20-1; D: .; DNA: TGCACCGTTCTCCATTCCACAGATACGCAGTATTTT; CDR3: CTVLHSTDTQYF
size: many; J: TRBJ2-5; V: TRBV7-2; D: TRBD2; DNA: TGTGCCAGCAGCTTAACAGCGGGGGGTCAAGAGACCCAGTACTTC; CDR3: CASSLTAGGQETQYF
size: many; J: TRBJ2-3; V: TRBV11-3; D: TRBD2; DNA: TGTGCCAGCAGCCCGGGGACTAGCGGGAACGCAGATACGCAGTATTTT; CDR3: CASSPGTSGNADTQYF
size: .; J: TRBJ2-3; V: TRBV28; D: TRBD2; DNA: TGTGCCAGCAGTGCGGGACTAGCGGGAGCAGATACGCAGTATTTT; CDR3: CASSAGLAGADTQYF
size: many; J: TRBJ2-7; V: TRBV28; D: .; DNA: TGTGCCAGCAGTGCCCCCCGGGACCGAATCTACGAGCAGTACTTC; CDR3: CASSAPRDRIYEQYF
size: .; J: TRBJ1-2; V: TRBV11-2; D: .; DNA: TGTGCCAGCAGCTTAGGAATGGCAGGGAACAACTATGGCTACACCTTC; CDR3: CASSLGMAGNNYGYTF